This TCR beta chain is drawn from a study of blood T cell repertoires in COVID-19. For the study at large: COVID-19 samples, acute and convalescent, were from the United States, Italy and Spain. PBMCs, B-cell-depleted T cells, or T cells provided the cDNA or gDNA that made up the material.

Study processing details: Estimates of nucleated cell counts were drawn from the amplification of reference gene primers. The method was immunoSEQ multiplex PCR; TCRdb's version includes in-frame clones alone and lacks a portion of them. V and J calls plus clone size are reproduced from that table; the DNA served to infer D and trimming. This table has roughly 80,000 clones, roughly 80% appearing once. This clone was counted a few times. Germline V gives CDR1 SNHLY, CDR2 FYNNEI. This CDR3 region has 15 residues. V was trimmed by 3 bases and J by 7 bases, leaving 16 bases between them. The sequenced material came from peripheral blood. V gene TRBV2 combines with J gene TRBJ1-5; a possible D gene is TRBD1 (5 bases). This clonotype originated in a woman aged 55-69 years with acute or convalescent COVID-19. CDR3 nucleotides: TGTGCCAGCAGTGATTATGTCGGACAAGGCCAGCCCCAGCATTTT. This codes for CASSDYVGQGQPQHF.